The 24 T cell receptor beta chains in this list originate from one sample, sequenced in a study of T cell repertoires in cytomegalovirus infection. TCRdb reprocessed the reads with MiXCR, giving one entry per CDR3 protein. The data contain around 210,000 distinct CDR3 sequences, about 5.9% of them singletons. The sample was PBMCs. The receptor source for this set is a human donor in good health (CMV status not recorded). Some clones in this sample may be carry-over from other donors' samples.

This clonotype was counted ten times or more. The gene calls are TRBV7-9 and TRBJ2-5, with D uncertain. The CDR3 sequence is 10 residues long. Trimming left V 10 bases short and J 5 bases short, with 8 bases between. The germline gives CDR1 SEHNR, CDR2 FQNEAQ (reference sequence). In DNA, the CDR3 is TGTGCCACCCACGGGGAGACCCAGTACTTC. Translating gives CATHGETQYF.

The sample holds many counts of this clonotype. The CDR3 sequence: CSARTGNPYEQYF. Written as DNA, the CDR3 is TGCAGTGCTAGAACAGGGAACCCCTACGAGCAGTACTTC. The rearrangement joins TRBV20-1 to TRBJ2-7; perhaps TRBD1 as D (6 bases). CDR1 is DFQATT and CDR2 is SNEGSKA in the germline V gene (reference sequence). The CDR3 totals 13 residues. The V end was cut by 2 bases, the J end by 2 bases, with 10 bases between.

This clonotype was observed many times. This chain links TRBV9 with TRBJ1-2; 7 bases align to TRBD1. V was clipped by 6 bases and J by 4 bases; unmatched bases: 6. CDR1 is SGDLS, CDR2 YYNGEE, per germline. The CDR3 is made up of 13 amino acids. The CDR3 nucleotides are TGTGCCAGCACCTCGGGACAGCTCTATGGCTACACCTTC. Protein product: CASTSGQLYGYTF.

Ten or more counts support this clonotype. V is TRBV27 and J is TRBJ2-2; 9 positions agree with TRBD1. The CDR3 has 16 amino acids. Germline-derived CDR1 and CDR2 are MNHEY and SMNVEV (reference sequence). Trimming cost V 6 bases and J 4 bases; bases outside gene matches: 9. This chain's CDR3 is CASRSTGGGVTGELFF. The CDR3 coding sequence is TGTGCCAGCAGGAGCACAGGGGGCGGGGTCACCGGGGAGCTGTTTTTT.

This clonotype was picked up many times. The V and J genes are TRBV28 and TRBJ1-5; 8 bases align to TRBD1. CDR3 length equals 17 residues. CDR1 is MDHEN, CDR2 SYDVKM, per germline. Trimming took 0 bases from V and 2 from J; bases not matched to a gene: 6. Here the CDR3 reads CASSLWSGTGGNQPQHF. The DNA for the CDR3 is TGTGCCAGCAGTTTATGGTCCGGGACAGGCGGCAATCAGCCCCAGCATTTT.

This clonotype was counted at least ten times. The rearrangement joins TRBV24-1 to TRBJ2-1; the match to TRBD2 covers 13 bases. This CDR3 has 19 residues. Germline V gene sequence: CDR1 KGHDR, CDR2 SFDVKD. V shed 2 bases, J shed 0 bases, and the junction held 6 bases outside the gene matches. CDR3 nucleotide sequence: TGTGCCACCAGTGATTCGGGACTAGCGGGGTCCCCCTCCTACAATGAGCAGTTCTTC. It is translated as CATSDSGLAGSPSYNEQFF.

This clonotype was observed at least ten times. The CDR3 nucleotides read TGTGCCAGCAGTTACTCTTACACTGAAGCTTTCTTT. Translated, it gives CASSYSYTEAFF. The V gene is TRBV6-2 or TRBV6-3, the J gene TRBJ1-1; D unclear. V was cut by 0 bases and J by 3 bases, with 2 bases left in between. This CDR3 has 12 residues. Germline values: CDR1 MNHEY, CDR2 SVGEGT.

At least ten counts were recorded for this clonotype. The V call is TRBV4-3, the J call TRBJ2-7; D not certain. CDR3 length: 15 amino acids. Germline V gene data show CDR1 as LGHNA and CDR2 as YSLEER. The V end was cut by 0 bases, the J end by 5 bases, with 14 bases between. The chain's CDR3 is CASSQESVVRDEQYF. In DNA form, the CDR3 reads TGCGCCAGCAGCCAAGAAAGCGTTGTTCGAGACGAGCAGTACTTC.

At least ten counts were recorded for this clonotype. CDR3 sequence (DNA): TGTGCCAGTGGGGACAGGGGGCTGGATGAGCAGTTCTTC. Residues: CASGDRGLDEQFF. The V call is TRBV28, the J call TRBJ2-1; 12 bases are shared with TRBD1. CDR3 size: 13 residues. CDR1 is MDHEN, CDR2 SYDVKM, per germline. The trim removed 9 bases at V and 8 bases at J, leaving 5 bases unmatched.

This chain connects TRBV3-1 to TRBJ2-7; maybe TRBD2 (7 bases). Trimming shortened V by 2 bases and J by 0 bases, and 14 bases separated the two germline ends. This CDR3 contains 16 residues. Per germline, CDR1 LGHDT and CDR2 YNNKEL (reference sequence). The DNA for the CDR3 is TGTGCCAGCAGCCAAATCGGGGGGCCAGGCTCCTACGAGCAGTACTTC. Amino acids: CASSQIGGPGSYEQYF.

The table lists this clonotype with many counts. J is TRBJ2-1 and V is TRBV20-1; D uncertain. Germline values: CDR1 DFQATT, CDR2 SNEGSKA (reference sequence). Deletions cut 0 bases from V and 14 bases from J, with 17 bases between. The CDR3 contains 13 residues. The DNA for the CDR3 is TGCAGTGCTAGAGACCCCCATCAGGTTTTCGAGTTCTTC. It specifies CSARDPHQVFEFF.

This clonotype was counted many times. This chain uses TRBV28 with TRBJ2-7, with D tentatively TRBD1 (5 bases). Germline V gene sequence: CDR1 MDHEN, CDR2 SYDVKM. CDR3 length: 14 residues. V lost 4 bases to trimming and J lost 3 bases, with 13 bases between them. CDR3 loop: CASSSAGSIYEQYF. In DNA form, the CDR3 reads TGTGCCAGCAGTTCGGCAGGGTCTATCTACGAGCAGTACTTC.

This clonotype showed up many times. This chain links TRBV6-2 or TRBV6-3 with TRBJ1-1, with a tentative D call TRBD1 (6 bases). There are 14 residues in the CDR3. V was pared by 0 bases and J by 8 bases, with 13 bases between. Germline V gene sequence: CDR1 MNHEY, CDR2 SVGEGT. This CDR3 reads CASSYSAGQTEAFF. The CDR3 nucleotides are TGTGCCAGCAGTTACTCGGCCGGACAGACCGAAGCTTTCTTT.

This clonotype was recorded at least ten times. The chain carries TRBV7-2 and TRBJ2-5; TRBD2 matches 9 bases. This CDR3 contains 15 residues. Per the germline V gene, CDR1 is SGHTA and CDR2 is FQGNSA. V lost 3 bases, J lost 5 bases, and 7 bases stayed unmatched. This chain's CDR3 is CASSFSGGWGETQYF. The DNA for the CDR3 is TGTGCCAGCAGCTTTAGCGGGGGATGGGGGGAGACCCAGTACTTC.

This clonotype was observed at least ten times. This chain uses TRBV7-2 with TRBJ2-3; D gene uncertain. This CDR3 has 14 residues. Germline V gene sequence: CDR1 SGHTA, CDR2 FQGNSA. V lost 5 bases to trimming and J lost 2 bases, with 11 bases between them. CDR3 sequence (DNA): TGTGCCAGCAGCCCGAGACTCGTCACAGATACGCAGTATTTT. Encoded protein: CASSPRLVTDTQYF.

This clonotype occurred a few times. The chain has TRBV19 and TRBJ1-3, with a weak D call TRBD1 (5 bases). This CDR3 region has 14 residues. V was clipped by 3 bases and J by 4 bases, with 10 bases between them. CDR1 is LNHDA and CDR2 is SQIVND in the germline V gene (reference sequence). CDR3 sequence reads: CASSIPGPGNTIYF. CDR3 bases: TGTGCCAGTAGTATTCCGGGACCAGGAAACACCATATATTTT.

This clonotype was observed many times. V and J are TRBV2 and TRBJ1-1; D possibly corresponds to TRBD1 (6 bases). The CDR3 has 14 amino acids. V was clipped by 3 bases and J by 2 bases, with 10 bases between them. The germline V gene encodes CDR1 SNHLY and CDR2 FYNNEI. The CDR3 reads CASSDQGTNTEAFF. The CDR3 DNA follows: TGTGCCAGCAGTGATCAGGGGACCAACACTGAAGCTTTCTTT.

This clonotype was counted many times. The genes are TRBV20-1 and TRBJ2-1; 13 nucleotides match TRBD2. The V gene end was trimmed by 1 base and the J gene end by 5 bases; junction bases not matched to a gene: 5. Germline V gene lookup returns CDR1 DFQATT and CDR2 SNEGSKA (reference sequence). The CDR3 contains 16 residues. The CDR3 reads CSARALGLAGNNEQFF. The CDR3 nucleotides are TGCAGTGCTAGAGCTTTGGGACTAGCGGGGAACAATGAGCAGTTCTTC.

This clonotype appeared many times. V is TRBV11-2 and J is TRBJ2-4, with D tentatively TRBD1 or TRBD2 (5 bases each). Trimming shortened V by 5 bases and J by 5 bases, and 13 bases separated the two germline ends. The CDR3 covers 14 residues. Germline loops: CDR1 SGHAT, CDR2 FQNNGV. This chain's CDR3 is CASSHGTLQNIQYF. The CDR3 coding sequence is TGTGCCAGCAGCCACGGGACGCTCCAAAACATTCAGTACTTC.

This clonotype was recorded many times. The chain carries TRBV7-9 and TRBJ2-4; D is possibly TRBD1 (6 bases). The CDR3 extends over 13 amino acids. The V end was cut by 6 bases, the J end by 7 bases, with 13 bases between. CDR1 is SEHNR, CDR2 FQNEAQ, per germline (reference sequence). CDR3 nucleotides: TGTGCCAGCAGTCGTGACAGGATGAACATTCAGTACTTC. Encoded protein: CASSRDRMNIQYF.

This clonotype was observed at least ten times. V is TRBV12-3 or TRBV12-4 and J is TRBJ2-7; D unclear. The germline V and J ends were trimmed by 3 bases and 0 bases, with 9 bases remaining between them. CDR3 length equals 14 residues. The CDR3 DNA is TGTGCCAGCAGTTTTAGGCAGAGCTCCTACGAGCAGTACTTC. Translating gives CASSFRQSSYEQYF.

This clonotype appeared many times. The chain couples TRBV6-2 or TRBV6-3 to TRBJ2-1; the D is unclear. This CDR3 comprises 14 residues. Germline values: CDR1 MNHEY, CDR2 SVGEGT. Trimming cost V 2 bases and J 4 bases, with 9 bases left between them. CDR3 in DNA: TGTGCCAGCAGTTACGGCCCGATATACAATGAGCAGTTCTTC. Translated, it gives CASSYGPIYNEQFF.

At least ten counts were recorded for this clonotype. V usage is TRBV7-8 and J usage is TRBJ2-7; D possibly matches TRBD1 or TRBD2 (5 bases each). This CDR3 region has 16 residues. Germline V lookup: CDR1 SGHVS, CDR2 FQNEAQ. V lost 5 bases and J 3 bases, leaving 20 bases between the germline ends. In nucleotides, the CDR3 is TGTGCCAGCAGCGAAGAGGGGTGGGGTGCCGGCTACGAGCAGTACTTC. Its protein is CASSEEGWGAGYEQYF. Together with reference TRBV7-8 and TRBJ2-7, the CDR3 gives the full variable domain: GAGVSQSPRYKVAKRGQDVALRCDPISGHVSLFWYQQALGQGPEFLTYFQNEAQLDKSGLPSDRFFAERPEGSVSTLKIQRTQQEDSAVYLCASSEEGWGAGYEQYFGPGTRLTVT.

This clonotype has ten or more counts. This chain connects TRBV7-9 to TRBJ2-7; D remains ambiguous. Between the trimmed V and J ends, which lost 10 bases and 5 bases, there was a span of 21 bases. CDR1 is SEHNR and CDR2 is FQNEAQ in the germline V gene (reference sequence). The CDR3 length is 14 residues. CDR3 loop: CATSFGVRVHEQYF. In nucleotides, the CDR3 is TGTGCCACCTCCTTTGGGGTAAGGGTCCACGAGCAGTACTTC.